The 3 T cell receptor beta chains presented below share a single source sample, sequenced in a study of T cell responses to AZD1222 COVID-19 vaccine. Method: immunoSEQ multiplex PCR; TCRdb's copy keeps in-frame clones and lacks some. The sample has approximately 100,000 clones; about 90% are singletons. The specimen comprised peripheral blood, sampled on day 0 of AZD1222 vaccination. Every receptor here comes from an adult in good health.

In its sample, this clone was seen once. The chain is built from TRBV2 and TRBJ2-5; TRBD1 matches 8 bases. The V segment lost 6 bases and the J segment 4 bases; nucleotides outside the gene matches: 19. Germline V gives CDR1 SNHLY, CDR2 FYNNEI. The CDR3 has 18 amino acids. The CDR3 reads CASSRAVRQGTFPETQYF. The DNA for the CDR3 is TGTGCCAGCAGCCGAGCCGTCAGACAGGGGACATTCCCAGAGACCCAGTACTTC.

V gene TRBV28 combines with J gene TRBJ2-7, with D possibly being TRBD2 (6 bases). The germline gives CDR1 MDHEN, CDR2 SYDVKM. The V gene lost 8 bases and the J gene lost 3 bases, with 20 bases spanning the gap. The CDR3 has 15 residues. CDR3 bases: TGTGCCAGCCGCAAAAACCGGGACTCTGGCTACGAGCAGTACTTC. Its translation is CASRKNRDSGYEQYF.

The chain carries TRBV6-5 and TRBJ2-3, with D possibly TRBD1 on 5 matching bases. Trimming left V 5 bases short and J 4 bases short, with 13 bases between. Looked up from germline, CDR1 is MNHEY and CDR2 is SVGAGI. The CDR3 runs 14 residues. CDR3 in DNA: TGTGCCAGCAGTCCCCTGGGCAGGGCAGATACGCAGTATTTT. This encodes CASSPLGRADTQYF.